Reported below is one T cell receptor (beta chain). What it recognizes is unknown. PCR was performed using 60 Vbeta and 13 Jbeta primers. The repertoire was sequenced with immunoSEQ multiplex PCR; TCRdb's copy has only in-frame clones and lacks some. The data contain some 200,000 clones, around 80% of them singletons. The sample comes from a study of cytomegalovirus exposure and HLA in healthy donors. CDR1 GTSNPN and CDR2 SVGIG come from the germline V gene (reference sequence). V lost 3 bases and J lost 5, with 19 bases in between. The CDR3 sequence is 15 residues long. General observations from the study: A few of the chains that were CMV-associated were confirmed in vitro to be specific for CMV antigens.

The sequencing input was PBMCs. This chain links TRBV30 with TRBJ1-1; TRBD1 is a possible D gene (5 bases). This clonotype was sampled from a woman aged 55-70 years in good health and CMV-seropositive. DNA for the CDR3: TGTGCCTGGAGCCGGGGGGGTTCAGGGTGGACTGAAGCTTTCTTT. It encodes CAWSRGGSGWTEAFF.